These T cell receptor beta chains were read from a single sample in a study of OX40 agonist ivuxolimab in advanced cancers. Only in-frame clones appear in the TCRdb table, and some are missing; sequencing was by immunoSEQ multiplex PCR. The repertoire holds 75,000 to 80,000 clones, around 86% seen once, with about 5.9% in the top ten. Sequenced material: CD4+ or CD8+ T cells sorted from blood, taken in a trial of the OX40 agonist ivuxolimab. The receptors derive from an adult with an advanced solid tumor such as melanoma, head and neck, liver or kidney cancer. Both conserved end residues are part of each CDR3. Fields, in order: clone size, J gene, D gene, V gene, CDR3 protein, CDR3 DNA. A D gene is named only where the DNA matches it firmly. Where a row states a size, it is once, few, many or the class of an expanded clone; other rows omit it.

clone size: .
J gene: TRBJ1-5
D gene: .
V gene: TRBV2
CDR3 protein: CAITYGDNQPQHF
CDR3 DNA: TGTGCCATTACCTACGGGGACAATCAGCCCCAGCATTTT

clone size: .
J gene: TRBJ2-7
D gene: .
V gene: TRBV6-6
CDR3 protein: CASSYALTVSEQYF
CDR3 DNA: TGTGCCAGCAGTTACGCGTTGACAGTCTCCGAGCAGTACTTC

clone size: .
J gene: TRBJ2-4
D gene: TRBD1
V gene: TRBV7-2
CDR3 protein: CASSLTGPKNIQYF
CDR3 DNA: TGTGCCAGCAGCTTGACAGGGCCCAAAAACATTCAGTACTTC

clone size: .
J gene: TRBJ1-1
D gene: .
V gene: TRBV27
CDR3 protein: CASSLAGANTEAFF
CDR3 DNA: TGTGCCAGCAGTTTAGCAGGGGCTAACACTGAAGCTTTCTTT

clone size: once
J gene: TRBJ1-2
D gene: TRBD1
V gene: TRBV5-1
CDR3 protein: CASSLSIPGQGNGYTF
CDR3 DNA: TGCGCCAGCAGCCTATCTATACCGGGACAGGGGAATGGCTACACCTTC

clone size: once
J gene: TRBJ2-7
D gene: TRBD2
V gene: TRBV27
CDR3 protein: CASSPPDSGVPYEQYF
CDR3 DNA: TGTGCCAGCAGTCCGCCGGATAGCGGGGTCCCCTACGAGCAGTACTTC

clone size: .
J gene: TRBJ1-4
D gene: TRBD1
V gene: TRBV18
CDR3 protein: CASSRGTGDEKLFF
CDR3 DNA: TGTGCCAGCTCACGGGGGACAGGGGACGAAAAACTGTTTTTT

clone size: .
J gene: TRBJ1-3
D gene: TRBD1
V gene: TRBV30
CDR3 protein: CAWSGQGDVHSGNTIYF
CDR3 DNA: TGTGCCTGGAGCGGACAGGGGGACGTTCACTCTGGAAACACCATATATTTT

clone size: .
J gene: TRBJ2-7
D gene: TRBD2
V gene: TRBV5-1
CDR3 protein: CASSQSWTSGGVLAIVGEQYF
CDR3 DNA: TGCGCCAGCAGCCAGTCTTGGACTAGCGGGGGGGTACTCGCCATAGTTGGAGAGCAGTACTTC

clone size: .
J gene: TRBJ2-1
D gene: TRBD2
V gene: TRBV19
CDR3 protein: CASGRSGSLDEQFF
CDR3 DNA: TGTGCCAGTGGGCGGAGCGGGAGCCTGGATGAGCAGTTCTTC

clone size: .
J gene: TRBJ2-3
D gene: .
V gene: TRBV29-1
CDR3 protein: CSVEDQVSQISTDTQYF
CDR3 DNA: TGCAGCGTTGAAGATCAAGTTAGTCAGATTAGCACAGATACGCAGTATTTT

clone size: few
J gene: TRBJ1-1
D gene: TRBD1
V gene: TRBV6-6
CDR3 protein: CASSSKQGGNTEAFF
CDR3 DNA: TGTGCCAGCAGTTCCAAGCAGGGGGGGAACACTGAAGCTTTCTTT

clone size: .
J gene: TRBJ1-1
D gene: .
V gene: TRBV27
CDR3 protein: CASSPIKGAEAFF
CDR3 DNA: TGTGCCAGCAGCCCTATAAAAGGGGCTGAAGCTTTCTTT

clone size: .
J gene: TRBJ2-7
D gene: .
V gene: TRBV5-4
CDR3 protein: CASSPEGTYEQYF
CDR3 DNA: TGTGCCAGCAGTCCGGAGGGGACCTACGAGCAGTACTTC

clone size: .
J gene: TRBJ2-3
D gene: .
V gene: TRBV29-1
CDR3 protein: CSVAPGGGRQGDTQYF
CDR3 DNA: TGCAGCGTCGCCCCCGGAGGAGGCCGGCAGGGAGATACGCAGTATTTT

clone size: .
J gene: TRBJ1-5
D gene: TRBD1
V gene: TRBV18
CDR3 protein: CASSPERGRGQPQHF
CDR3 DNA: TGTGCCAGCTCACCAGAGAGGGGGCGCGGACAGCCCCAGCATTTT

clone size: .
J gene: TRBJ1-2
D gene: .
V gene: TRBV19
CDR3 protein: CASSTRTDGNYGYTF
CDR3 DNA: TGTGCCAGTAGTACCAGGACAGACGGGAACTATGGCTACACCTTC

clone size: .
J gene: TRBJ2-5
D gene: .
V gene: TRBV11-2
CDR3 protein: CASSFGQVETQYF
CDR3 DNA: TGTGCCAGCAGCTTCGGTCAAGTGGAGACCCAGTACTTC

clone size: .
J gene: TRBJ1-5
D gene: .
V gene: TRBV5-5
CDR3 protein: CASSSDLGYEPQHF
CDR3 DNA: TGTGCCAGCAGCTCCGATTTGGGGTATGAGCCCCAGCATTTT

clone size: .
J gene: TRBJ1-3
D gene: TRBD1
V gene: TRBV28
CDR3 protein: CASGLWTGVRNTIYF
CDR3 DNA: TGTGCCAGCGGACTCTGGACAGGGGTCAGAAACACCATATATTTT

clone size: .
J gene: TRBJ1-1
D gene: TRBD1
V gene: TRBV5-5
CDR3 protein: CASSSTGGVSVEAFF
CDR3 DNA: TGTGCCAGCAGCTCGACAGGGGGCGTTTCTGTTGAAGCTTTCTTT

clone size: .
J gene: TRBJ2-5
D gene: .
V gene: TRBV5-4
CDR3 protein: CASSLGGGETQYF
CDR3 DNA: TGTGCCAGCAGCTTGGGGGGTGGCGAGACCCAGTACTTC

clone size: .
J gene: TRBJ2-1
D gene: .
V gene: TRBV7-9
CDR3 protein: CASNEYNEQFF
CDR3 DNA: TGTGCCAGCAACGAATACAATGAGCAGTTCTTC

clone size: once
J gene: TRBJ1-2
D gene: TRBD1
V gene: TRBV28
CDR3 protein: CASRGQGNYGYTF
CDR3 DNA: TGTGCCAGCAGAGGACAGGGAAACTATGGCTACACCTTC

clone size: .
J gene: TRBJ1-2
D gene: TRBD1
V gene: TRBV18
CDR3 protein: CASSHSDRGQSYGYTF
CDR3 DNA: TGTGCCAGCTCACACTCGGACAGGGGGCAGAGTTATGGCTACACCTTC

clone size: .
J gene: TRBJ2-1
D gene: TRBD1
V gene: TRBV29-1
CDR3 protein: CSAKTGGENEQFF
CDR3 DNA: TGCAGCGCTAAGACAGGGGGGGAGAATGAGCAGTTCTTC

clone size: .
J gene: TRBJ2-1
D gene: .
V gene: TRBV5-1
CDR3 protein: CASSLVANEQFF
CDR3 DNA: TGCGCCAGCAGCTTGGTGGCTAATGAGCAGTTCTTC

clone size: .
J gene: TRBJ2-5
D gene: .
V gene: TRBV15
CDR3 protein: CATSRETEGWETQYF
CDR3 DNA: TGTGCCACCAGCAGAGAAACGGAGGGGTGGGAGACCCAGTACTTC

clone size: .
J gene: TRBJ1-2
D gene: .
V gene: TRBV28
CDR3 protein: CASSLGGELGYTF
CDR3 DNA: TGTGCCAGCAGCCTTGGGGGGGAATTAGGCTACACCTTC

clone size: .
J gene: TRBJ2-6
D gene: .
V gene: TRBV6-5
CDR3 protein: CASSYEGPGANVLTF
CDR3 DNA: TGTGCCAGCAGTTACGAGGGACCCGGGGCCAACGTCCTGACTTTC

clone size: .
J gene: TRBJ2-3
D gene: .
V gene: TRBV10-3
CDR3 protein: CAIDGLGTQYF
CDR3 DNA: TGTGCCATCGACGGTCTAGGTACGCAGTATTTT

clone size: .
J gene: TRBJ1-1
D gene: TRBD1
V gene: TRBV7-3
CDR3 protein: CASSLDRETEAFF
CDR3 DNA: TGTGCCAGCAGCTTAGACAGGGAAACTGAAGCTTTCTTT

clone size: .
J gene: TRBJ2-4
D gene: TRBD1
V gene: TRBV5-1
CDR3 protein: CASSLGGQIQNIQYF
CDR3 DNA: TGCGCCAGCAGCTTGGGGGGACAGATCCAAAACATTCAGTACTTC

clone size: few
J gene: TRBJ2-6
D gene: .
V gene: TRBV5-1
CDR3 protein: CASSLLQGYGANVLTF
CDR3 DNA: TGCGCCAGCAGCTTACTCCAGGGCTATGGGGCCAACGTCCTGACTTTC

clone size: .
J gene: TRBJ2-1
D gene: .
V gene: TRBV7-2
CDR3 protein: CASSSPTGEQFF
CDR3 DNA: TGTGCCAGCAGCTCCCCCACCGGTGAGCAGTTCTTC

clone size: .
J gene: TRBJ2-3
D gene: .
V gene: TRBV7-9
CDR3 protein: CASTRGDTQYF
CDR3 DNA: TGTGCCAGCACCCGGGGAGATACGCAGTATTTT

clone size: .
J gene: TRBJ1-5
D gene: .
V gene: TRBV2
CDR3 protein: CASSEDDPTPWSNQPQHF
CDR3 DNA: TGTGCCAGCAGTGAAGACGACCCAACCCCATGGAGCAATCAGCCCCAGCATTTT

clone size: .
J gene: TRBJ1-2
D gene: .
V gene: TRBV4-1
CDR3 protein: CASSQDPRDYGYTF
CDR3 DNA: TGCGCCAGCAGCCAAGATCCGAGGGACTATGGCTACACCTTC

clone size: .
J gene: TRBJ1-5
D gene: .
V gene: TRBV11-2
CDR3 protein: CASSPEVDQPQHF
CDR3 DNA: TGTGCCAGCAGCCCCGAGGTGGATCAGCCCCAGCATTTT

clone size: .
J gene: TRBJ2-5
D gene: .
V gene: TRBV2
CDR3 protein: CASSYQETQYF
CDR3 DNA: TGTGCCAGCAGTTACCAAGAGACCCAGTACTTC